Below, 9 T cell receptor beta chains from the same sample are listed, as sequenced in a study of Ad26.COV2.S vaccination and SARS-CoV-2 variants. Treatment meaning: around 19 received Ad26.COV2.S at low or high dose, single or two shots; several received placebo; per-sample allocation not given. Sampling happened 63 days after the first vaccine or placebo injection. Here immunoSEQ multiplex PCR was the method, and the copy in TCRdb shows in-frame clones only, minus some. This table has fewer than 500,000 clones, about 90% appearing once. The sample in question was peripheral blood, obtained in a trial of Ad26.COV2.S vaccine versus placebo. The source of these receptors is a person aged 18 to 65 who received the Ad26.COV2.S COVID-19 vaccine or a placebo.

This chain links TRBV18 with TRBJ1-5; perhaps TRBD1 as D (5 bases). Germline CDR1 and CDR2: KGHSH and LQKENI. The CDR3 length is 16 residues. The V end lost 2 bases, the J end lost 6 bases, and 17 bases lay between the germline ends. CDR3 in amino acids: CASSPGGTGFGQPQHF. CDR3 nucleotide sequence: TGTGCCAGCTCACCAGGAGGGACGGGTTTCGGTCAGCCCCAGCATTTT. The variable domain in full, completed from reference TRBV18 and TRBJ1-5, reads NAGVMQNPRHLVRRRGQEARLRCSPMKGHSHVYWYRQLPEEGLKFMVYLQKENIIDESGMPKERFSAEFPKEGPSILRIQQVVRGDSAAYFCASSPGGTGFGQPQHFGDGTRLSIL.

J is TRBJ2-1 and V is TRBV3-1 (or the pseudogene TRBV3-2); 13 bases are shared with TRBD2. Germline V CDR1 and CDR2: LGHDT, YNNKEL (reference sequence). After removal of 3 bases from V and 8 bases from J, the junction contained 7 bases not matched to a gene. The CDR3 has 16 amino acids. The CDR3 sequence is CASSQPTSGRMYEQFF. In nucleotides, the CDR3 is TGTGCCAGCAGCCAGCCGACTAGCGGGAGGATGTATGAGCAGTTCTTC.

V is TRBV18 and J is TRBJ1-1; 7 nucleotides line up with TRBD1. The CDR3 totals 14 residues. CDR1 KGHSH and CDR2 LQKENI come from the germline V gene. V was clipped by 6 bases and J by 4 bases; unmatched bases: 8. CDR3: CASSDRQGGTEAFF. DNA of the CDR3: TGTGCCAGCTCGGATAGACAGGGAGGCACTGAAGCTTTCTTT.

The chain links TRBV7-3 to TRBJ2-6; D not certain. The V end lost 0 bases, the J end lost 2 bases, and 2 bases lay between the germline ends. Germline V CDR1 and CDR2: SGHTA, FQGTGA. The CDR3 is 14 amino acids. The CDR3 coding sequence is TGTGCCAGCAGCTTAACGGCTGGGGCCAACGTCCTGACTTTC. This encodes CASSLTAGANVLTF.

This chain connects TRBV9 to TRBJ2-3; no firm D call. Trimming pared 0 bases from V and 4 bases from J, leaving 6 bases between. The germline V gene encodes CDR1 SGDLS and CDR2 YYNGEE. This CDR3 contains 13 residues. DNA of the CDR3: TGTGCCAGCAGCGTAGTTCCGGCAGATACGCAGTATTTT. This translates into CASSVVPADTQYF.

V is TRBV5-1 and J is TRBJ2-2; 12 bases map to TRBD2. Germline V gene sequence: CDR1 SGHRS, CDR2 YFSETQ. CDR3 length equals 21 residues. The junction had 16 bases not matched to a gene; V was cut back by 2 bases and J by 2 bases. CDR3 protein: CASSFYRLAGVSRANTGELFF. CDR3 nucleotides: TGCGCCAGCAGCTTTTACCGACTAGCGGGAGTTTCTCGAGCCAACACCGGGGAGCTGTTTTTT. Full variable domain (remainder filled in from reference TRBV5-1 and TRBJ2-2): KAGVTQTPRYLIKTRGQQVTLSCSPISGHRSVSWYQQTPGQGLQFLFEYFSETQRNKGNFPGRFSGRQFSNSRSEMNVSTLELGDSALYLCASSFYRLAGVSRANTGELFFGEGSRLTVL.

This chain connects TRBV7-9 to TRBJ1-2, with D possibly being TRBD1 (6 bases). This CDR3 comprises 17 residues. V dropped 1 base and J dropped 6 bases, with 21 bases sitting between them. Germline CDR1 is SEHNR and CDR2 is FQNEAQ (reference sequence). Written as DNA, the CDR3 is TGTGCCAGCAGCTTAGGGGGCCGGGACATAGGTGCCCATGGCTACACCTTC. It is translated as CASSLGGRDIGAHGYTF.

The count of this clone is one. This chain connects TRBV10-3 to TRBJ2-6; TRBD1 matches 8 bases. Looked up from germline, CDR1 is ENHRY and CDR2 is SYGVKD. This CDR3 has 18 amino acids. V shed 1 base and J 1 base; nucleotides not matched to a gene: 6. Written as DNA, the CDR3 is TGTGCCATCAGTGAGTATGGCAGGGGGCGATCTGGGGCCAACGTCCTGACTTTC. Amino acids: CAISEYGRGRSGANVLTF.

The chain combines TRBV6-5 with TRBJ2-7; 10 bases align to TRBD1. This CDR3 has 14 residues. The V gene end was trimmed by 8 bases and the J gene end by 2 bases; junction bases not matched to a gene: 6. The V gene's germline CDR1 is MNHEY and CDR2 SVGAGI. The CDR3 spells CASSSGQGTYEQYF. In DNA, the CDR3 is TGTGCCAGCTCCTCGGGACAGGGGACCTACGAGCAGTACTTC.